A single sample gave rise to the 3 T cell receptor beta chains below, sequenced in a study of blood T cell repertoires in COVID-19. Data came from immunoSEQ multiplex PCR; TCRdb stores just in-frame clones and leaves some out. Of around 150,000 clones listed, 87% were seen once; the top ten hold 5%. Specimen: peripheral blood. These receptors came from a human donor in a cohort sampled during active COVID-19.

This sequence joins TRBV24-1 and TRBJ2-7; D might be TRBD1 (5 bases). V was clipped by 7 bases and J by 4 bases, with 16 bases between them. The CDR3 totals 14 residues. The germline V gene encodes CDR1 KGHDR and CDR2 SFDVKD. The CDR3 nucleotides read TGTGCCACCAGGACCCAGGGTAAGTTGTACGAGCAGTACTTC. Translating it yields CATRTQGKLYEQYF.

V and J are TRBV28 and TRBJ2-1; D is ambiguous. The V and J ends lost 1 base and 2 bases respectively, with 12 bases between them. CDR3 size: 16 residues. Germline assignment: CDR1 MDHEN and CDR2 SYDVKM. The CDR3 reads CASSLLNSRPYNEQFF. In DNA form, the CDR3 reads TGTGCCAGCAGTTTATTGAACAGTAGGCCCTACAATGAGCAGTTCTTC.

V usage is TRBV12-3 or TRBV12-4 and J usage is TRBJ1-2; maybe TRBD1 (6 bases). There are 13 residues in the CDR3. The V end was cut by 3 bases, the J end by 8 bases, with 13 bases between. CDR3 in DNA: TGTGCCAGCAGTTTTAGGATCAGGGGCGGCTACACCTTC. Translating it yields CASSFRIRGGYTF.